Shown below are 15 T cell receptor beta chains from a single sample sequenced in a study of T cells after yellow fever vaccination. TCRdb called the 5' RACE reads again in MiXCR, with one record for every CDR3 protein. The sample consists of 450,000 to 650,000 distinct CDR3 sequences, 20% to 25% of them appearing once. Material: PBMCs, obtained roughly 23 days after the first yellow fever vaccination. These receptor sequences come from a man aged 18 to 29 who received the YFV17D yellow fever vaccine.

A few counts support this clonotype. The chain uses TRBV18 and TRBJ2-7; tentatively, D is TRBD1 or TRBD2 (6 bases each). This CDR3 is 14 amino acids long. Deletions cut 3 bases from V and 5 bases from J, with 14 bases between. Looked up from germline, CDR1 is KGHSH and CDR2 is LQKENI. DNA of the CDR3: TGTGCCAGCTCACCCCAGTCGGGGGCGCACGAGCAGTACGTC. It specifies CASSPQSGAHEQYV.

This clonotype was detected only a few times. The V call is TRBV12-3 or TRBV12-4, the J call TRBJ1-5, with D possibly TRBD1 on 5 matching bases. The CDR3 spans 15 residues. The ends were cut back, 6 bases at V and 5 bases at J, with 17 bases in the middle. The CDR3 nucleotides read TGTGCCAGCAGCCCCTCCCGGGGCGAAGATCAGCCCCAGCATTTT. It yields the protein CASSPSRGEDQPQHF.

In its sample, this clonotype was seen a few times. This chain connects TRBV21-1 to TRBJ2-5; the table's D call, TRBD1, has no DNA check behind it. TRBV21-1 is deemed a pseudogene. This CDR3 spans 16 amino acids. CDR3 residues: CASSKGGDREQETQYF. The DNA for the CDR3 is TGTGCCAGCAGCAAAGGTGGGGACAGGGAACAAGAGACCCAGTACTTC.

This clonotype was picked up a small number of times. The CDR3 here is CARETNSCEGFYEQYF. DNA of the CDR3: TGTGCCAGGGAAACCAACAGTTGTGAAGGGTTTTACGAGCAGTACTTC. This chain joins TRBV19 and TRBJ2-7; no clear D gene. The V and J ends lost 9 bases and 4 bases respectively, with 25 bases between them. The CDR3 is made up of 16 amino acids. CDR1 LNHDA and CDR2 SQIVND come from the germline V gene (reference sequence).

This rearrangement joins TRBV12-5 to TRBJ2-2; D unresolved. Trimming took 5 bases from V and 0 from J, leaving 13 bases between them. CDR1 LGHNT and CDR2 FRNRAP come from the germline V gene. The CDR3 totals 16 residues. The CDR3 DNA reads TGTGCTAGTGGTACGCTCACACCCGCGAACACCGGGGAGCTGTTTTTT. Translated, it gives CASGTLTPANTGELFF.

This chain links TRBV6-1 with TRBJ1-1; D is unresolved. CDR1 and CDR2 from the germline V gene are MNHNS and SASEGT. Deletions cut 7 bases from V and 0 bases from J, with 3 bases between. CDR3 length: 11 amino acids. Written as DNA, the CDR3 is TGTGCCAGCAAAATGAACACTGAAGCTTTCTTT. Amino acids: CASKMNTEAFF.

This clonotype showed up just a few times. The rearrangement links TRBV11-2 to TRBJ2-2, with a possible D match to TRBD1 (7 bases). The CDR3 is made up of 17 amino acids. The V and J ends lost 4 bases and 6 bases respectively, with 21 bases between them. Germline V gives CDR1 SGHAT, CDR2 FQNNGV. CDR3 sequence reads: CASSSDRELWGAGELFF. CDR3 sequence (DNA): TGTGCCAGCAGCTCAGACAGGGAGCTTTGGGGGGCCGGGGAGCTGTTTTTT.

The rearrangement joins TRBV6-5 to TRBJ1-2; a possible D gene is TRBD1 (5 bases). CDR3 size: 12 residues. The germline V and J ends were trimmed by 7 bases and 4 bases, with 10 bases remaining between them. In germline, CDR1 is MNHEY, CDR2 SVGAGI. The CDR3 coding sequence is TGTGCCAGCAAGAGGGGACCCTATGGCTACACCTTC. This translates into CASKRGPYGYTF.

The V call is TRBV12-3 or TRBV12-4, the J call TRBJ2-1; D is unresolved. This CDR3 region has 12 residues. Trimming stripped 8 bases from V and 2 bases from J, with 7 bases between. The CDR3 sequence: CASPGPYNEQFF. CDR3 sequence (DNA): TGTGCCAGCCCGGGTCCCTACAATGAGCAGTTCTTC.

The chain combines TRBV3-1 with TRBJ2-5; a possible D gene is TRBD1 (6 bases). Trimming removed 4 bases from V and 4 bases from J, with 16 bases in between. The CDR3 runs 15 residues. Germline CDR1 LGHDT, CDR2 YNNKEL (reference sequence). As DNA, the CDR3 is TGTGCCAGCAGCCGGAACACAGGGCTCCCAGAGACCCAGTACTTC. Protein: CASSRNTGLPETQYF.

This clonotype was seen a few times. The chain has TRBV9 and TRBJ2-1, with 9 positions matching TRBD2. CDR3 length equals 15 residues. CDR1 is SGDLS, CDR2 YYNGEE, per germline. V was clipped by 0 bases and J by 9 bases; unmatched bases: 7. The CDR3 sequence: CASSVVAGAGGEQFF. In nucleotides, the CDR3 is TGTGCCAGCAGCGTAGTAGCGGGGGCCGGGGGTGAGCAGTTCTTC.

This clonotype was observed a handful of times. This chain uses TRBV5-5 with TRBJ1-4, with 7 bases that match TRBD1. V shed 5 bases and J 5 bases; nucleotides not matched to a gene: 6. Germline V gene lookup returns CDR1 SGHKS and CDR2 YYEKEE (reference sequence). This CDR3 is 14 amino acids long. The CDR3 protein is CASSMGTENEKLFF. CDR3 coding DNA: TGTGCCAGCAGTATGGGGACAGAGAATGAAAAACTGTTTTTT.

This clonotype was found a few times. The chain is built from TRBV20-1 and TRBJ2-2, with D maybe TRBD2 (6 bases). Germline V gene sequence: CDR1 DFQATT, CDR2 SNEGSKA (reference sequence). There are 17 residues in the CDR3. V shed 1 base and J shed 0 bases, with 15 bases lying between them. CDR3 coding DNA: TGCAGTGCTAGAGGAGGCGGCGGGGCCGCGAACACCGGGGAGCTGTTTTTT. This gives the protein CSARGGGGAANTGELFF.

This clonotype was counted between two and nine times. The gene calls are TRBV6-2 or TRBV6-3 and TRBJ1-5; 10 bases line up with TRBD1. Germline CDR1 reads MNHEY; CDR2 reads SVGEGT. The V and J ends lost 2 bases and 4 bases, in that order; junction bases with no gene match: 11. The CDR3 covers 18 residues. The CDR3 reads CASSYAPRMDRGNQPQHF. The CDR3 DNA follows: TGTGCCAGCAGTTACGCACCACGTATGGACAGGGGGAATCAGCCCCAGCATTTT.

This clonotype was counted many times. CDR3 sequence: CASSQGQADTQYF. CDR3 coding DNA: TGCGCCAGCAGCCAAGGACAGGCAGATACGCAGTATTTT. The chain recombines TRBV4-1 with TRBJ2-3; tentative D call: TRBD1 (6 bases). The germline V gene has CDR1 MGHRA and CDR2 YSYEKL. With 1 base removed from V and 4 bases from J, the gap between germline ends came to 6 bases. This CDR3 has 13 residues.